This T cell receptor (beta chain) emerged from a study of T cells in Graves' hyperthyroidism and ophthalmopathy. Germline CDR1 SEHNR, CDR2 FQNEAQ (reference sequence). V was clipped by 5 bases and J by 0 bases; unmatched bases: 13. The CDR3 contains 19 residues. The source material, RNA transcripts, was used to amplify TCR beta CDR3 regions. The TCR CDR3 first-round RT-PCR relied on the HTBI primer set. MiXCR, applied by TCRdb to the multiplex PCR reads, yields one record per CDR3 protein. This table holds 690,000 or so distinct CDR3 sequences, around 19% found once. This clonotype was observed a few times.

This sequence joins TRBV7-9 and TRBJ2-2; 9 nucleotides agree with TRBD1. This clonotype originated in a woman between 50 and 59 years old with Graves' hyperthyroidism that later progressed to Graves' ophthalmopathy. The sample consisted of blood. CDR3 sequence: CASSPSWDRVDANTGELFF. The CDR3 DNA follows: TGTGCCAGCAGCCCCTCCTGGGACAGGGTGGATGCGAACACCGGGGAGCTGTTTTTT.